A selection of T cell receptor beta chains follows, all from one sample in a study of OX40 agonist ivuxolimab in advanced cancers. Profiling relied on immunoSEQ multiplex PCR, and the TCRdb table lists in-frame clones only, not all of them. The data show fewer than 25,000 clones, with roughly 66% seen just once and around 19% held by the top ten. Specimen: CD4+ or CD8+ T cells sorted from blood, collected in a trial of the OX40 agonist ivuxolimab. These receptors all come from an adult with an advanced solid tumor such as melanoma, head and neck, liver or kidney cancer. Each CDR3 is given with its conserved first and last residue. The D gene is left open where the match is weak. A row's size may be missing; if present it is once, few, many or a size class.

DNA	CDR3	J	length	D	V	size
TGTGCCAGCAGTTTAGGTGTAGGGATCAGATATGGCTACACCTTC	CASSLGVGIRYGYTF	TRBJ1-2	15	NA	TRBV27	NA
TGTGCCAGCACCCGAGACAAATATGGCTACACCTTC	CASTRDKYGYTF	TRBJ1-2	12	NA	TRBV6-5	NA
TGTGCCAGCAGTGAACTAAGAGTATTACTCGACGAGCAGTACTTC	CASSELRVLLDEQYF	TRBJ2-7	15	NA	TRBV2	NA
TGTGCCAGCAGACCGACAGGGGACCCCTACAATGAGCAGTTCTTC	CASRPTGDPYNEQFF	TRBJ2-1	15	TRBD1	TRBV9	NA
TGTGCCAGCAGTGACGGCCTACCTGAAGCTTTCTTT	CASSDGLPEAFF	TRBJ1-1	12	NA	TRBV25-1	NA
TGTGCCAGCAGCACCCGGACGGAAAAGACTGAAGCTTTCTTT	CASSTRTEKTEAFF	TRBJ1-1	14	NA	TRBV9	NA
TGTGCCAGTAGTTTCAGACAGGGTGGGCTGATATACGAGCAGTACTTC	CASSFRQGGLIYEQYF	TRBJ2-7	16	TRBD1	TRBV19	NA
TGTGCCAGCAGTGCCCTCGGGACTAGCGGGTCAGAGACCCAGTACTTC	CASSALGTSGSETQYF	TRBJ2-5	16	TRBD2	TRBV27	medium-sized
TGTGCCAGCAGCCCGAGCGGGGGATTGGACACTGAAGCTTTCTTT	CASSPSGGLDTEAFF	TRBJ1-1	15	NA	TRBV7-6	NA
TGCGCCAGCACCTTCACAGGGCATACGGATGACTACACCTTC	CASTFTGHTDDYTF	TRBJ1-2	14	NA	TRBV4-1	NA
TGTGCCAGCAGCCCACAGGATTCCTATAATTCACCCCTCCACTTT	CASSPQDSYNSPLHF	TRBJ1-6	15	NA	TRBV9	few
TGCGCCAGCAGAGAGGGGGTAGGGACCCAGTACTTC	CASREGVGTQYF	TRBJ2-5	12	NA	TRBV5-1	NA
TGCGCCAGCAGCTGGGGGACAGGGTCACAAGAGACCCAGTACTTC	CASSWGTGSQETQYF	TRBJ2-5	15	TRBD1	TRBV5-1	NA
TGTGCCAGCAGCGGATACGGGACTGAAGCTTTCTTT	CASSGYGTEAFF	TRBJ1-1	12	NA	TRBV6-1	NA
TGTGCCAGCAGCTTAGAACTAGCTAACGAGCAGTACTTC	CASSLELANEQYF	TRBJ2-7	13	NA	TRBV7-8	few
TGTGCCAGCAGTTTATCGACAGGGTCTTTGTACGAGCAGTACTTC	CASSLSTGSLYEQYF	TRBJ2-7	15	TRBD1	TRBV27	NA
TGTGCCAGTAGTAGCGGGGCTTGGGGAGAGACCCAGTACTTC	CASSSGAWGETQYF	TRBJ2-5	14	NA	TRBV19	NA
TGTGCCAGCATCTCGAGGAGGGGGGTGAACCGACGGGGAAAGAACACTGAAGCTTTCTTT	CASISRRGVNRRGKNTEAFF	TRBJ1-1	20	NA	TRBV28	NA
TGCAGCGTTACTGAGGGACAACGACCCTACGAGCAGTACTTC	CSVTEGQRPYEQYF	TRBJ2-7	14	NA	TRBV29-1	NA
TGTGCCAGCAGAACAGGGGGCACTGAAGCTTTCTTT	CASRTGGTEAFF	TRBJ1-1	12	TRBD1	TRBV7-9	NA
TGTGCCAGCAGTTATGACGAGGTTATCTCCTACAATGAGCAGTTCTTC	CASSYDEVISYNEQFF	TRBJ2-1	16	NA	TRBV6-6	NA
TGTGCCTGCAACGGACAGGGGCCTTATGGCTACACCTTC	CACNGQGPYGYTF	TRBJ1-2	13	TRBD1	TRBV30	NA
TGTGCCAGCAGTCTCGACAGGGAAAATGCGTACGAGCAATACTTC	CASSLDRENAYEQYF	TRBJ2-7	15	TRBD1	TRBV14	NA
TGTGCCAGCAGCTTAGTATATATTGCCGGGGAGCTGTTTTTT	CASSLVYIAGELFF	TRBJ2-2	14	NA	TRBV11-2	few
TGTGCCAGCAGTTTTTCGGCTAACCCCTCCTACAATGAGCAGTTCTTC	CASSFSANPSYNEQFF	TRBJ2-1	16	NA	TRBV28	NA
TGTGCCAGCAGTTACTCAGGAGCTGGGGCCAACGTCCTGACTTTC	CASSYSGAGANVLTF	TRBJ2-6	15	NA	TRBV6-5	NA
TGCAGCGTTGAAGTGGCGAGCTCCTACGAGCAGTACTTC	CSVEVASSYEQYF	TRBJ2-7	13	NA	TRBV29-1	few
TGTGCCAGCAGCGCGCCTATAGGATTTTCTGGAAACACCATATATTTT	CASSAPIGFSGNTIYF	TRBJ1-3	16	NA	TRBV7-9	NA